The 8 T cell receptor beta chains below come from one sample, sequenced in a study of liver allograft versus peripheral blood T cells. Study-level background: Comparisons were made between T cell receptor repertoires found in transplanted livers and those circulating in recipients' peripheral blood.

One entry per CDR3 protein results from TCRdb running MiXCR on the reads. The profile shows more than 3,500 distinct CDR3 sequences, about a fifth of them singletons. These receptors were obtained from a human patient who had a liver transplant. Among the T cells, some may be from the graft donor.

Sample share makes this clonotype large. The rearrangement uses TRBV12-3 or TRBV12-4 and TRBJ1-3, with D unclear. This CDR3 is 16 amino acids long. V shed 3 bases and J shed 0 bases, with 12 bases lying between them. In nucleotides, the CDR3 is TGTGCCAGCAGTTTTGTCCACGGTTTCTCTGGAAACACCATATATTTT. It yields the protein CASSFVHGFSGNTIYF.

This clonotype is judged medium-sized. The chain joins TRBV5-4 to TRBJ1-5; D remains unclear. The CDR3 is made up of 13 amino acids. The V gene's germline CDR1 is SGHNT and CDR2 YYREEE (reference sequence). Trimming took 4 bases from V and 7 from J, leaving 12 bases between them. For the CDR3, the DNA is TGTGCCAGCAGCCTGGGGAGGGCCCAGCCCCAGCATTTT. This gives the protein CASSLGRAQPQHF.

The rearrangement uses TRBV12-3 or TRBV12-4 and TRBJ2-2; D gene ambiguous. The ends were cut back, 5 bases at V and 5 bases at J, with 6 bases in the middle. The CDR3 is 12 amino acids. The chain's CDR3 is CASSPRTGELFF. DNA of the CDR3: TGTGCCAGCAGTCCACGGACCGGGGAGCTGTTTTTT.

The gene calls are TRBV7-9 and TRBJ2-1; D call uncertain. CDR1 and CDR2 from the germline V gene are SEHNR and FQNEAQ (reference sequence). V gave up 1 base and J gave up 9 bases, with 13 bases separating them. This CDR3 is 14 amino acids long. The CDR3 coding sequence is TGTGCCAGCAGCTTAGTGTCGCGACGGACTGAGCAGTTCTTC. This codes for CASSLVSRRTEQFF.

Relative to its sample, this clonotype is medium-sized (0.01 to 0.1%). The CDR3 DNA follows: TGCAGTGCTGGACAGGTCAATCAGCCCCAGCATTTT. Protein product: CSAGQVNQPQHF. This chain connects TRBV20-1 to TRBJ1-5, with 7 bases that match TRBD1. The CDR3 has 12 amino acids. Germline V CDR1 and CDR2: DFQATT, SNEGSKA (reference sequence). J gave up 3 bases and V 5 bases, and 1 base lay outside the gene matches.

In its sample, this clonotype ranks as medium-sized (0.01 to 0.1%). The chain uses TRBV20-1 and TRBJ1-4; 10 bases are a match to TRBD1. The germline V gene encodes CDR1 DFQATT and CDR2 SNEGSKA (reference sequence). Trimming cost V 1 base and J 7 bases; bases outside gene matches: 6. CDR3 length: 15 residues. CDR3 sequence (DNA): TGCAGTGCTAGAGGTGACAGGGGGCGAGGTGAAAAACTGTTTTTT. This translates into CSARGDRGRGEKLFF.

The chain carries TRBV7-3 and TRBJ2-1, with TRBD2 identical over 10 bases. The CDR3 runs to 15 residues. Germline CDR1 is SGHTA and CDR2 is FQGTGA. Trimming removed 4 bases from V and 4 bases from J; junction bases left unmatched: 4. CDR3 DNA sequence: TGTGCCAGCAGCTACGGACTAGCGGTATACAATGAGCAGTTCTTC. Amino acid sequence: CASSYGLAVYNEQFF.

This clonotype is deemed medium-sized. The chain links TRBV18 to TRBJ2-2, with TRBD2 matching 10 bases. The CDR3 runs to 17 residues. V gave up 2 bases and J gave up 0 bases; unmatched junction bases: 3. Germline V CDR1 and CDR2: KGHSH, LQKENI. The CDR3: CASSPFSGGANTGELFF. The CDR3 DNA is TGTGCCAGCTCACCATTCAGCGGGGGGGCGAACACCGGGGAGCTGTTTTTT.